The 22 T cell receptor beta chains presented below share a single source sample, sequenced in a study of blood T cell repertoires in COVID-19. Some clones are missing from TCRdb's copy, which holds only in-frame ones; the method was immunoSEQ multiplex PCR. The sample has a few hundred thousand clones; about 87% are singletons. Sample: PBMCs or T cells enriched from blood (not recorded which). Every receptor here comes from a woman aged 45-59 years who had recovered from COVID-19.

This clone was seen once. V is TRBV19 and J is TRBJ1-5; D gene ambiguous. Trimming left V 3 bases short and J 0 bases short, with 9 bases between. The length of the CDR3 is 15 residues. CDR1 and CDR2 (germline): LNHDA, SQIVND (reference sequence). The DNA of the CDR3 is TGTGCCAGTAGTATTGAACAGTATAGCAATCAGCCCCAGCATTTT. As protein: CASSIEQYSNQPQHF.

The chain couples TRBV5-1 to TRBJ1-1; 9 bases map to TRBD1. The ends lost 4 bases at V and 5 bases at J; junction bases unmatched: 6. Germline CDR1 SGHRS, CDR2 YFSETQ. This CDR3 comprises 14 residues. CDR3 nucleotides: TGCGCCAGCAGCCGACAGGGGGACGGGACTGAAGCTTTCTTT. It is translated as CASSRQGDGTEAFF.

The rearrangement links TRBV7-2 to TRBJ1-1, with D unclear. The germline V gene has CDR1 SGHTA and CDR2 FQGNSA. The CDR3 length is 15 residues. The germline V and J ends were trimmed by 5 bases and 5 bases, with 18 bases remaining between them. The CDR3 protein is CASSKRHISGTEAFF. The CDR3 nucleotides read TGTGCCAGCAGCAAGCGACACATTTCGGGAACTGAAGCTTTCTTT.

J is TRBJ1-2 and V is TRBV28; D is possibly TRBD1 (6 bases). V was trimmed by 5 bases and J by 8 bases, leaving 18 bases between them. In germline, CDR1 is MDHEN, CDR2 SYDVKM. CDR3 length equals 14 residues. The CDR3 DNA follows: TGTGCCAGCAGTACCGACAGGCCGGTTTCAGGCTACACCTTC. Translation gives CASSTDRPVSGYTF.

The chain links TRBV19 to TRBJ1-2, with 8 bases matching TRBD1. The CDR3 consists of 13 residues. The V segment lost 7 bases and the J segment 7 bases; nucleotides outside the gene matches: 8. In germline, CDR1 is LNHDA, CDR2 SQIVND (reference sequence). The CDR3 region is CASNPLRGLGYTF. CDR3 sequence (DNA): TGTGCCAGTAATCCGCTCAGGGGGCTTGGCTACACCTTC.

This clone was observed a few times. The rearrangement uses TRBV6-5 and TRBJ2-3; 9 nucleotides align to TRBD1. Losses at the gene ends were 6 bases for V and 4 bases for J; bases not matched to a gene: 8. Per germline, CDR1 MNHEY and CDR2 SVGAGI. The CDR3 is 15 amino acids. The CDR3 spells CASRPGGTGSDTQYF. The CDR3 nucleotides are TGTGCCAGCAGGCCCGGCGGGACAGGGTCAGATACGCAGTATTTT.

The chain is built from TRBV19 and TRBJ1-1; tentative D call: TRBD1 (5 bases). CDR3 length: 13 amino acids. Germline V gene lookup returns CDR1 LNHDA and CDR2 SQIVND (reference sequence). The V end lost 7 bases, the J end lost 3 bases, and 12 bases lay between the germline ends. CDR3 nucleotide sequence: TGTGCCAGTATCGGCGGGGGGTACACTGAAGCTTTCTTT. Protein product: CASIGGGYTEAFF.

The chain carries TRBV3-1 (or the pseudogene TRBV3-2) and TRBJ1-1; D is perhaps TRBD1 (6 bases). CDR1 LGHDT and CDR2 YNNKEL come from the germline V gene (reference sequence). The CDR3 sequence is 14 residues long. V was clipped by 4 bases and J by 1 base, with 10 bases between them. Here the CDR3 reads CASSPGHANTEAFF. For the CDR3, the DNA is TGTGCCAGCAGCCCGGGACACGCGAACACTGAAGCTTTCTTT.

The V gene is TRBV7-2, the J gene TRBJ2-3; D is unclear. Trimming took off 5 bases at V and 2 bases at J, with 14 bases between the two ends. The CDR3 covers 15 residues. Germline lookup yields CDR1 SGHTA and CDR2 FQGNSA. CDR3 amino acids: CASSPRGGDTDTQYF. The CDR3 DNA sequence: TGTGCCAGCAGCCCGCGCGGCGGCGACACAGATACGCAGTATTTT. The whole variable domain, remainder taken from reference TRBV7-2 and TRBJ2-3, is GAGVSQSPSNKVTEKGKDVELRCDPISGHTALYWYRQSLGQGLEFLIYFQGNSAPDKSGLPSDRFSAERTGGSVSTLTIQRTQQEDSAVYLCASSPRGGDTDTQYFGPGTRLTVL.

The chain joins TRBV7-9 to TRBJ2-1; no firm D call. The germline V gene has CDR1 SEHNR and CDR2 FQNEAQ (reference sequence). Trimming stripped 6 bases from V and 8 bases from J, with 8 bases between. CDR3 length: 11 residues. CDR3 nucleotide sequence: TGTGCCAGCAGTATCGTCGATGAGCAGTTCTTC. Translation gives CASSIVDEQFF.

V gene TRBV2 combines with J gene TRBJ1-2; D is perhaps TRBD1 (5 bases). Germline V gene sequence: CDR1 SNHLY, CDR2 FYNNEI. Trimming took off 6 bases at V and 8 bases at J, with 22 bases between the two ends. CDR3 length: 15 amino acids. The CDR3 is CASSPIAPTVRGYTF. In DNA, the CDR3 is TGTGCCAGCAGCCCCATCGCACCGACAGTCCGGGGCTACACCTTC.

The chain couples TRBV19 to TRBJ1-4, with D possibly matching TRBD1 (5 bases). The CDR3 has 17 amino acids. Germline assignment: CDR1 LNHDA and CDR2 SQIVND (reference sequence). V lost 1 base to trimming and J lost 5 bases, with 17 bases between them. Here the CDR3 reads CASSIANQGLENEKLFF. CDR3 DNA: TGTGCCAGTAGTATAGCTAATCAGGGTCTCGAGAATGAAAAACTGTTTTTT.

V and J are TRBV5-1 and TRBJ2-7; D is undetermined. This CDR3 spans 13 amino acids. CDR1 and CDR2 (germline): SGHRS, YFSETQ. Deletions cut 1 base from V and 4 bases from J, with 9 bases between. CDR3 DNA: TGCGCCAGCAGCTTGAATCGGGTATACGAGCAGTACTTC. Protein: CASSLNRVYEQYF.

The chain couples TRBV9 to TRBJ1-1; perhaps TRBD1 as D (6 bases). Per germline, CDR1 SGDLS and CDR2 YYNGEE. V dropped 3 bases and J dropped 10 bases, with 22 bases sitting between them. The CDR3 is 15 amino acids. The CDR3 DNA is TGTGCCAGCAGCGCCCGATCGGGAGGGGGGGCGCTAGCTTTCTTT. It specifies CASSARSGGGALAFF.

This chain links TRBV28 with TRBJ2-7; the D gene is possibly TRBD1 (5 bases). CDR1 MDHEN and CDR2 SYDVKM come from the germline V gene. The CDR3 totals 14 residues. V was cut by 3 bases and J by 6 bases, with 15 bases left in between. The CDR3 DNA reads as TGTGCCAGCAGTTTCCCATTGGGGCTCTCCGAGCAGTACTTC. It is translated as CASSFPLGLSEQYF.

V and J are TRBV30 and TRBJ1-3; no firm D call. Germline V gene lookup returns CDR1 GTSNPN and CDR2 SVGIG (reference sequence). The CDR3 has 14 residues. V lost 1 base to trimming and J lost 4 bases, with 11 bases between them. The CDR3 loop is CAWSAASLGNTIYF. CDR3 sequence (DNA): TGTGCCTGGAGTGCCGCAAGCCTAGGAAACACCATATATTTT.

The rearrangement links TRBV10-3 to TRBJ1-2; tentative D call: TRBD1 (6 bases). Germline V gene sequence: CDR1 ENHRY, CDR2 SYGVKD. Trimming stripped 8 bases from V and 1 base from J, with 20 bases between. The CDR3 loop spans 16 amino acids. In DNA form, the CDR3 reads TGTGCCATCGGCTTCATCGGGGGGGCCCTTAACTATGGCTACACCTTC. Encoded protein: CAIGFIGGALNYGYTF.

This clone was seen just once. J is TRBJ2-5 and V is TRBV11-2, with a possible D match to TRBD2 (6 bases). Germline-derived CDR1 and CDR2 are SGHAT and FQNNGV. The CDR3 runs to 16 residues. The V gene lost 4 bases and the J gene lost 5 bases, with 20 bases spanning the gap. This chain's CDR3 is CASSSQTGTARETQYF. In nucleotides, the CDR3 is TGTGCCAGCAGCTCCCAGACTGGGACTGCCCGGGAGACCCAGTACTTC.

The chain is built from TRBV2 and TRBJ1-2; 11 bases fit TRBD1. This CDR3 region has 13 residues. Trimming cost V 7 bases and J 8 bases; bases outside gene matches: 6. Germline CDR1 SNHLY, CDR2 FYNNEI. In DNA, the CDR3 is TGTGCCAGCACTCTGGACAGGGGGCTCGGCTACACCTTC. Encoded protein: CASTLDRGLGYTF.

The V gene is TRBV5-5, the J gene TRBJ1-6, with a tentative D call TRBD1 (5 bases). The ends were cut back, 1 base at V and 9 bases at J, with 20 bases in the middle. CDR3 length: 17 amino acids. CDR1 SGHKS and CDR2 YYEKEE come from the germline V gene (reference sequence). In DNA form, the CDR3 reads TGTGCCAGCAGCTTGACCGGGTGGCTGACAGAAGGTTCACCCCTCCACTTT. Translated, it gives CASSLTGWLTEGSPLHF.

The chain carries TRBV10-3 and TRBJ1-1, with 10 bases lining up with TRBD1. The CDR3 contains 13 residues. The V segment lost 9 bases and the J segment 6 bases; nucleotides outside the gene matches: 7. Germline V CDR1 and CDR2: ENHRY, SYGVKD. CDR3 sequence (DNA): TGTGCCATTAATACCGGACAGGGGGCTGAAGCTTTCTTT. Translated: CAINTGQGAEAFF.

Regarding this clone: The same CDR3 also results from other DNA sequences found in this sample. This chain links TRBV7-3 with TRBJ2-7, with a weak D call TRBD2 (5 bases). The length of the CDR3 is 13 residues. Per germline, CDR1 SGHTA and CDR2 FQGTGA. The ends were cut back, 2 bases at V and 3 bases at J, with 8 bases in the middle. The chain's CDR3 is CASSLRGSYEQYF. The CDR3 DNA is TGTGCCAGCAGCTTACGTGGGAGCTACGAGCAGTACTTC.